This TCR beta chain was identified during a study of T cells in Graves' hyperthyroidism and ophthalmopathy. Whole-study results and caveats: A model using 13 V-J features told ophthalmopathy apart from stable hyperthyroidism.

Germline CDR1 and CDR2: SGHRS and YFSETQ. The CDR3 extends over 16 amino acids. For this clonotype: Antigen unknown. At one end, the junction sequence differs from germline, possibly due to a read error.

Authors of the study amplified TCR beta CDR3 regions from RNA transcripts. Researchers ran a first-round RT-PCR on the TCR CDR3 using the HTBI primer set. TCRdb independently ran MiXCR on the multiplex PCR reads; one entry per CDR3 protein. This table has under 300,000 distinct CDR3 sequences, more than 14% appearing once. Thyroid ultrasound and orbital computed tomography, with clinical symptoms and serum thyroxine and TRAb, informed diagnoses. V usage is TRBV5-1 and J usage is TRBJ2-5; 8 bases agree with TRBD2. The sequencing sample was made of blood. The TCR sequence derives from a middle-aged woman with Graves' hyperthyroidism that later progressed to Graves' ophthalmopathy. DNA for the CDR3: TGCGCCAGCAGCTCCGTGGGGGTACTAGCGGAAGAGATCCAGTACTTC. Amino acids: CASSSVGVLAEEIQYF.